The rows below give T cell receptor beta chains drawn from one sample of a study of CD8 T cells in ankylosing spondylitis. Each CDR3 protein is one row after TCRdb ran MiXCR on the 5' RACE reads. The sample carries 700,000 or so distinct CDR3 sequences, 15% to 20% recorded once. The sample was blood, either unsorted or a sorted T cell fraction (not recorded which). The receptors were sampled from a male donor with ankylosing spondylitis. CDR3s include the opening cysteine and the closing phenylalanine or tryptophan. The D gene is left open where the match is weak. Clone size is not always given. Where it is, it says once, few, many or a class for expanded clones.

d_call j_call v_call clone_size cdr3_aa cdr3_nt
. TRBJ2-1 TRBV11-2 . CASSSSHGNEQFF TGTGCCAGCAGCTCCTCTCATGGGAATGAGCAGTTCTTC
. TRBJ2-3 TRBV5-6 . CASSSTRLVADTQYF TGTGCCAGCAGCTCGACCAGACTAGTTGCAGATACGCAGTATTTT
TRBD1 TRBJ1-2 TRBV20-1 . CSALSGTGAPYTF TGCAGTGCTCTATCGGGGACAGGGGCACCCTACACCTTC
. TRBJ1-5 TRBV20-1 . CSASSGLGSNQPQHF TGCAGTGCTAGCTCAGGGTTGGGGAGCAATCAGCCCCAGCATTTT
TRBD1 TRBJ2-7 TRBV7-8 . CASSLVGSGQGLYEQYF TGTGCCAGCAGCTTAGTCGGCTCGGGACAGGGGCTATACGAGCAGTACTTC
TRBD2 TRBJ2-3 TRBV5-1 many CASSSLSSGVADTQYF TGCGCCAGCAGCTCCCTGTCTAGCGGGGTGGCAGATACGCAGTATTTT
TRBD1 TRBJ2-7 TRBV30 few CAWSHGTGGSYEQYF TGTGCCTGGAGTCATGGGACAGGTGGCTCCTACGAGCAGTACTTC
TRBD1 TRBJ2-7 TRBV20-1 few CSARDGQGGLYEQYF TGCAGTGCTAGAGATGGACAGGGGGGTCTCTACGAGCAGTACTTC
TRBD2 TRBJ2-7 TRBV6-1 . CASSPYGGASGDYEQYF TGTGCCAGCAGCCCTTATGGCGGGGCTAGCGGGGATTACGAGCAGTACTTC
. TRBJ1-5 TRBV20-1 few CSARDGGADSNQPQHF TGCAGTGCTAGAGATGGGGGGGCAGATAGCAATCAGCCCCAGCATTTT
TRBD2 TRBJ2-3 TRBV12-3/TRBV12-4 few CATRGADTQYF TGTGCCACTCGGGGGGCAGATACGCAGTATTTT
. TRBJ1-1 TRBV6-5 . CASRRKGAEAFF TGTGCCAGCAGGAGAAAAGGCGCTGAAGCTTTCTTT
. TRBJ1-1 TRBV9 few CASTYSDGLNTEAFF TGTGCCAGCACCTATTCGGACGGACTGAACACTGAAGCTTTCTTT
. TRBJ2-1 TRBV3-1 . CASSQVGRLDVEQFF TGTGCCAGCAGCCAAGTGGGTAGACTAGACGTTGAGCAGTTCTTC
TRBD1 TRBJ1-2 TRBV10-3 few CAIRLDRDGYTF TGTGCCATCAGGCTGGACAGGGATGGCTACACCTTC
. TRBJ1-4 TRBV28 . CASSLAAGLNEKLFF TGTGCCAGCAGTTTGGCGGCAGGCCTTAATGAAAAACTGTTTTTT
. TRBJ1-1 TRBV5-1 few CASRLTDSVISGERIEAFF TGCGCCAGCAGATTAACAGATTCCGTCATATCGGGAGAACGGATTGAAGCTTTCTTT
. TRBJ2-1 TRBV24-1 many CATSDSIPNEQFF TGTGCCACCAGTGATTCCATTCCCAATGAGCAGTTCTTC
. TRBJ1-6 TRBV18 . CASSPGYNNSPLHF TGTGCCAGCTCACCAGGGTACAATAATTCACCCCTCCACTTT
TRBD1 TRBJ2-5 TRBV9 few CASSPTGDRGETQYF TGTGCCAGCAGCCCAACGGGGGACAGGGGTGAGACCCAGTACTTC
. TRBJ1-4 TRBV5-5 . CASSFSSLTQLFF TGTGCCAGCAGCTTTAGTTCTCTCACCCAACTGTTTTTT
TRBD2 TRBJ2-7 TRBV12-3/TRBV12-4 many CASSSTSGISYEQYF TGTGCCAGCAGTTCGACTAGCGGGATCTCCTACGAGCAGTACTTC
. TRBJ1-5 TRBV9 few CASNLGQRVNQPQHF TGTGCCAGCAATCTTGGGCAGAGAGTCAATCAGCCCCAGCATTTT
. TRBJ1-3 TRBV24-1 few CASWRWSCGNTIYF TGTGCCAGTTGGCGGTGGTCGTGTGGAAACACCATATATTTT
. TRBJ2-2 TRBV6-4 many CASSANLRTNTGELFF TGTGCCAGCAGTGCAAACTTAAGGACGAACACCGGGGAGCTGTTTTTT
. TRBJ2-1 TRBV7-9 . CASNLAESGSSYNEQFF TGTGCCAGCAACTTAGCGGAGTCGGGGAGCTCCTACAATGAGCAGTTCTTC
. TRBJ2-6 TRBV20-1 few CSARHAGRNSGANVLTF TGCAGTGCTAGACATGCGGGACGGAACTCTGGGGCCAACGTCCTGACTTTC
. TRBJ2-3 TRBV7-2 . CASSSKSDTQYF TGTGCCAGCAGCTCTAAGTCAGATACGCAGTATTTT
. TRBJ2-7 TRBV12-3/TRBV12-4 few CASSTSGAGTYEQYF TGTGCCAGCAGTACCTCAGGCGCGGGTACCTACGAGCAGTACTTC
. TRBJ1-1 TRBV20-1 . CSAREVNTEAFF TGCAGTGCTAGGGAGGTGAACACTGAAGCTTTCTTT
TRBD2 TRBJ2-5 TRBV20-1 . CSARDPGLAETQYF TGCAGTGCTAGAGATCCAGGACTAGCGGAGACCCAGTACTTC
TRBD1 TRBJ2-1 TRBV20-1 . CSALSSTGDWEQFF TGCAGTGCCCTAAGTTCGACAGGGGATTGGGAGCAGTTCTTC
TRBD2 TRBJ2-7 TRBV9 . CASSPYLGLAGLSKEQYF TGTGCCAGCAGCCCCTACCTGGGACTAGCGGGCCTATCCAAAGAGCAGTACTTC
TRBD1 TRBJ2-7 TRBV9 few CASSASGTEIYEQYF TGTGCCAGCAGCGCGTCCGGGACAGAGATCTACGAGCAGTACTTC
. TRBJ1-4 TRBV20-1 . CSAPYPRGPNEKLFF TGCAGTGCCCCGTACCCCAGGGGACCTAATGAAAAACTGTTTTTT
TRBD1 TRBJ1-6 TRBV12-3/TRBV12-4 . CASTPNRDSTPLHF TGTGCCAGCACTCCAAATAGGGACAGTACACCCCTCCACTTT
. TRBJ1-1 TRBV24-1 few CATSGVGGAEAFF TGTGCCACCAGTGGGGTAGGAGGGGCTGAAGCTTTCTTT
. TRBJ2-1 TRBV25-1 few CASSELERNEQFF TGTGCCAGCAGTGAACTAGAGAGGAATGAGCAGTTCTTC
. TRBJ2-1 TRBV20-1 . CSAYWGNNNEQFF TGCAGTGCCTATTGGGGGAACAACAATGAGCAGTTCTTC
. TRBJ1-2 TRBV19 . CASTPGQITNYGYTF TGTGCCAGTACCCCGGGACAAATTACTAACTATGGCTACACCTTC
. TRBJ2-7 TRBV6-6 . CASSYEKIYEQYF TGTGCCAGCAGTTACGAGAAGATATACGAGCAGTACTTC